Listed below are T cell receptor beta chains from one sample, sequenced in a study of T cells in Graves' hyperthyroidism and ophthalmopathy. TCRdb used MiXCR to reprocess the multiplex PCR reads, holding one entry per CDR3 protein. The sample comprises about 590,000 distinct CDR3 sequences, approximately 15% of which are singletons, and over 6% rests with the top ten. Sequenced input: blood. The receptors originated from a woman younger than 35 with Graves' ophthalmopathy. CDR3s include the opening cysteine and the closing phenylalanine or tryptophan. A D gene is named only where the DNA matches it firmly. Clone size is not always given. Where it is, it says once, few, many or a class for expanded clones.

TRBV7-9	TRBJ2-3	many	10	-	CASITDTQYF	TGTGCCAGCATCACAGATACGCAGTATTTT
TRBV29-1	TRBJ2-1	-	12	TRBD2	CSVGLAGNEQFF	TGCAGCGTTGGTCTAGCGGGCAATGAGCAGTTCTTC
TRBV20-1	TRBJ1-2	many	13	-	CSAASTRNYGYTF	TGCAGTGCTGCCTCGACAAGGAACTATGGCTACACCTTC
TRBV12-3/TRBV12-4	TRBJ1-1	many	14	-	CASTTYDQAAEAFF	TGTGCCAGCACCACTTACGATCAGGCGGCGGAAGCTTTCTTT
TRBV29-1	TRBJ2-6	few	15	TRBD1	CSVGQGGSGANVLTF	TGCAGCGTTGGACAGGGGGGCAGTGGGGCCAACGTCCTGACTTTC
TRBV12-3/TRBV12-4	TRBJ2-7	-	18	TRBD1	CASSPGTGSFRNPYEQYF	TGTGCCAGCAGCCCAGGGACAGGCTCGTTCCGCAATCCATACGAGCAGTACTTC
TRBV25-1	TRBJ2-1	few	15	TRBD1	CASSEGQSSYNEQFF	TGTGCCAGCAGTGAGGGACAGAGCTCCTACAATGAGCAGTTCTTC
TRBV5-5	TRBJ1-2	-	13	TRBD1	CASSLGTGLHYTF	TGTGCCAGCAGCTTAGGGACAGGTCTGCACTACACCTTC
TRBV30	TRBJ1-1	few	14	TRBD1	CAGTHSGGNTEAFF	TGTGCCGGAACCCATTCAGGGGGAAACACTGAAGCTTTCTTT
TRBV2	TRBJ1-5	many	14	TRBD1	CASNGQGVGQPQHF	TGTGCCAGCAACGGACAGGGGGTGGGTCAGCCCCAGCATTTT
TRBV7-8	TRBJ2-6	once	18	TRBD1	CASSQKRTGRVGANVLTF	TGTGCCAGCAGCCAGAAAAGGACAGGGCGGGTCGGGGCCAACGTCCTGACTTTC
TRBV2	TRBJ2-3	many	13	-	CASIFSGTDTQYF	TGTGCCAGCATTTTCTCGGGCACAGATACGCAGTATTTT
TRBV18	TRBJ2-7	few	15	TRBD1	CASSEGQGSTYEQYF	TGTGCCAGCTCAGAGGGACAGGGAAGCACCTACGAGCAGTACTTC
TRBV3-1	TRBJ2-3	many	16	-	CASSQAGTSRWGTQYF	TGTGCCAGCAGCCAAGCCGGGACTTCTCGGTGGGGTACGCAGTATTTT
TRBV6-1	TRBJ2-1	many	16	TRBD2	CASREASGSKGNEQFF	TGTGCCAGCAGGGAGGCTAGCGGGAGCAAAGGGAATGAGCAGTTCTTC
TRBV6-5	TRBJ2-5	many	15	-	CASSYSAGVQETQYF	TGTGCCAGCAGTTACTCTGCAGGGGTGCAAGAGACCCAGTACTTC
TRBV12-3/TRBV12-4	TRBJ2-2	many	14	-	CASSLGSLVGELFF	TGTGCCAGCAGTTTAGGCTCCCTTGTCGGGGAGCTGTTTTTT
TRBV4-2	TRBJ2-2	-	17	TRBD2	CASSLQGLAGGTGELFF	TGTGCCAGCAGCCTGCAAGGACTAGCGGGAGGCACCGGGGAGCTGTTTTTT
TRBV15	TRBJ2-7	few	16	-	CATSRDLGITSYEQYF	TGTGCCACCAGCAGAGATCTTGGGATCACATCCTACGAGCAGTACTTC
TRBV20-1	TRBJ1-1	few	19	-	CSASSPQVPHSYMNTEAFF	TGCAGTGCTAGCTCGCCCCAAGTCCCGCACTCATATATGAACACTGAAGCTTTCTTT
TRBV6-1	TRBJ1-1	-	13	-	CASVSDRHTEAFF	TGTGCCAGCGTGTCCGATAGACACACTGAAGCTTTCTTT
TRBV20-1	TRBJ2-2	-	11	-	CSARSAGELFF	TGCAGTGCTAGATCGGCCGGGGAGCTGTTTTTT
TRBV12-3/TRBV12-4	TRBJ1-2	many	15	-	CASSGVWSPNYGYTF	TGTGCCAGCAGTGGGGTTTGGAGCCCCAACTATGGCTACACCTTC